This T cell receptor beta chain stems from a study of robustness of blood B and T cell sequencing (dated by TCRdb to the late 2010s). About the study as a whole: The goal of the study was to figure out the amount of peripheral blood required to reliably characterize the TCRbeta and IgG repertoires of an individual. As technical replicates, two replicate TCRbeta cDNA libraries were made from one shared RNA pool taken from a single 10 ml draw. In each of the approximately 9 independently drawn blood samples, both the TCRbeta and the IgG repertoires were quantified. The paper as a whole reports these results and caveats: Immediate fractionation was required for EDTA tubes, so the use of EDTA tubes in multi-site collections was limited. Of the top 10,000 TCRbeta clonotypes in one technical replicate library, around 95% were also found in the other technical replicate library. A full plateau was not reached by TCRbeta rarefaction curves, suggesting under-sequencing or many low-abundance clonotypes. Combining 3 or 4 tubes (roughly 28-45 ml blood) brought coverage of the top 10,000 TCRbeta clonotypes close to saturation. The 1,000 most abundant TCRbeta clonotypes from the pooled draws were found in every single 10 ml sample. Pooling tubes did not make the overlap of rare TCRbeta clonotypes any better, which implies that much larger blood volumes would be needed to capture those rare clonotypes. Evidence of cross-contamination, likely from batch processing, showed up in one pair of TCRbeta libraries, so the UMI-sequence pairs shared by that pair of libraries were removed.

TCRbeta repertoires were quantified from mRNA rather than genomic DNA, which captures expressed receptors. Without any cell sorting, leukocytes from the buffy coat were collected into Trizol, and RNA was extracted using the Direct-zol RNA MiniPrep Plus kit. EDTA blood tubes were centrifuged immediately at 4°C to separate plasma, buffy coat and red blood cells. Library creation used PCR. Sequencing relied on an Illumina MiSeq. cDNA was synthesized with SMARTScribe reverse transcriptase and a 5' template-switch oligo that added a universal priming site. A 12-nucleotide random unique molecular identifier (UMI) was carried by the template-switch oligo, and each cDNA molecule was tagged with this UMI. Chain-specific reverse primers targeted TCRbeta transcripts during reverse transcription. Residual template-switch adapters were removed by uracil DNA glycosylase treatment, and cDNA was purified using a Qiagen MinElute kit. The first PCR ran for 20 to 25 cycles with KAPA HiFi HotStart ReadyMix and step-out primers, divided among four 50 microliter reactions. First-round PCR products were gel-purified before further amplification. Illumina Nextera adapters were attached in a second PCR of approximately 8 cycles, and the libraries were then purified and pooled. For each TCRbeta molecule, the UMI barcode was captured by a 50-nucleotide 5' read. The authors processed their data as follows. Using the MIGEC toolkit, reads were grouped by UMI into consensus reads. Final reads were produced by merging forward and reverse consensus reads with PEAR. Identical UMI-sequence pairs found in more than one library were treated as cross-sample contamination and removed by a custom decontamination script. MIGMAP, a wrapper around IgBLAST, was used to carry out V(D)J assignment and CDR3 extraction. A TCR clonotype was defined as sharing the same V gene, J gene and CDR3 amino acid sequence, and CDR1 and CDR2 were not sequenced. TCRdb reworked the public reads: Q25 trimming with fastp, MiXCR clone assembly, productive beta chains retained. When rows share a CDR3 protein, they turn into one entry using the most common DNA and genes. These V and J calls derive from TCRdb rather than the authors' analysis. For this sample there are 3,600 or so distinct CDR3 sequences; roughly three fifths appear just once. The top ten clonotypes cover about 26% of the sample.

This clonotype is categorized as large (0.1 to 1%). Its specific antigen is unknown. Base-call qualities are not available, and no considerably larger clone is one nucleotide away. Sequencing was carried out using peripheral blood. The source is a human donor in good health.

The sequence in DNA is TGTGCCACCAGTGATTCTCGGGAGTGGACAGGGGAGACCTATGGCTACACCTTC. This gives the protein CATSDSREWTGETYGYTF. Recombination linked TRBV24-1 to TRBJ1-2; 9 bases in the middle match TRBD1. V is cut back by 2 bases and J by 4 bases, with 13 bases in the junction unmatched. Including cysteine and phenylalanine, the CDR3 has 18 amino acids. Only the CDR3 region is kept as DNA, spanning 54 bases read in frame from base 1. From the germline V gene, CDR1 is KGHDR and CDR2 is SFDVKD.